These T cell receptor beta chains were read from a single sample in a study of cytomegalovirus exposure and HLA in healthy donors. Assay used: immunoSEQ multiplex PCR; TCRdb lists only in-frame clones, some missing. The data hold more than 150,000 clones, with 70% to 80% observed a single time. The specimen sequenced was PBMCs. The receptor source for this set is a man aged 40-50 years in good health and CMV-seronegative. CDR3s include the opening cysteine and the closing phenylalanine or tryptophan. The D gene is left open where the match is weak. The size of a clone is reported for some rows only, either as once, few or many, or as a class for expanded clones.

d_call: .
clone_size: .
j_call: TRBJ2-1
v_call: TRBV9
cdr3_aa: CASSVGLDDEQFF
cdr3_nt: TGTGCCAGCAGCGTAGGACTAGATGATGAGCAGTTCTTC

d_call: .
clone_size: once
j_call: TRBJ1-1
v_call: TRBV5-1
cdr3_aa: CASSRPGMNTEAFF
cdr3_nt: TGCGCCAGCAGCAGGCCAGGAATGAACACTGAAGCTTTCTTT

d_call: .
clone_size: once
j_call: TRBJ2-3
v_call: TRBV9
cdr3_aa: CASTLRGVGTDTQYF
cdr3_nt: TGTGCCAGCACCCTGCGCGGGGTGGGCACAGATACGCAGTATTTT

d_call: .
clone_size: .
j_call: TRBJ2-3
v_call: TRBV7-9
cdr3_aa: CASSLLQGPTDTQYF
cdr3_nt: TGTGCCAGCAGCTTACTGCAGGGCCCCACAGATACGCAGTATTTT

d_call: .
clone_size: .
j_call: TRBJ2-1
v_call: TRBV14
cdr3_aa: CASSQGPTSDEQFF
cdr3_nt: TGTGCCAGCAGCCAAGGACCAACGAGCGATGAGCAGTTCTTC

d_call: TRBD1
clone_size: .
j_call: TRBJ2-5
v_call: TRBV30
cdr3_aa: CAWSVGRGETQYF
cdr3_nt: TGTGCCTGGAGTGTCGGCAGGGGGGAGACCCAGTACTTC

d_call: .
clone_size: .
j_call: TRBJ1-1
v_call: TRBV29-1
cdr3_aa: CSVEETWAFF
cdr3_nt: TGCAGCGTTGAAGAAACTTGGGCTTTCTTT

d_call: .
clone_size: .
j_call: TRBJ1-1
v_call: TRBV19
cdr3_aa: CASYQSGTEAFF
cdr3_nt: TGTGCCAGTTATCAAAGCGGGACTGAAGCTTTCTTT

d_call: TRBD1
clone_size: .
j_call: TRBJ1-2
v_call: TRBV7-2
cdr3_aa: CASSLWGQGNYGYTF
cdr3_nt: TGTGCCAGCAGCTTATGGGGACAGGGGAACTATGGCTACACCTTC

d_call: .
clone_size: .
j_call: TRBJ1-1
v_call: TRBV28
cdr3_aa: CASSLVGGSDTEAFF
cdr3_nt: TGTGCCAGCAGTTTAGTAGGGGGATCCGACACTGAAGCTTTCTTT

d_call: .
clone_size: .
j_call: TRBJ2-3
v_call: TRBV11-3
cdr3_aa: CASSQTGGAEDTQYF
cdr3_nt: TGTGCCAGCAGCCAAACTGGGGGCGCGGAAGATACGCAGTATTTT

d_call: TRBD2
clone_size: .
j_call: TRBJ2-4
v_call: TRBV19
cdr3_aa: CASSTKGGTSGKRGKNIQYF
cdr3_nt: TGTGCCAGTAGTACCAAGGGGGGGACTAGCGGGAAGAGGGGCAAAAACATTCAGTACTTC

d_call: TRBD1
clone_size: .
j_call: TRBJ2-1
v_call: TRBV5-3
cdr3_aa: CARSPGQGAVRSYNEQFF
cdr3_nt: TGTGCCAGAAGCCCCGGACAGGGGGCAGTAAGGTCCTACAATGAGCAGTTCTTC

d_call: .
clone_size: .
j_call: TRBJ1-5
v_call: TRBV27
cdr3_aa: CVSSLRGTHTSRGNQPQHF
cdr3_nt: TGTGTCAGCAGTTTACGGGGGACGCACACCTCGAGGGGCAATCAGCCCCAGCATTTT

d_call: TRBD2
clone_size: .
j_call: TRBJ2-2
v_call: TRBV19
cdr3_aa: CASSIDQIQLQIAGVPKGSGELFF
cdr3_nt: TGTGCCAGTAGTATAGACCAGATTCAGCTGCAAATAGCGGGAGTCCCAAAGGGGTCCGGGGAGCTGTTTTTT

d_call: .
clone_size: .
j_call: TRBJ2-5
v_call: TRBV12-5
cdr3_aa: CASGLEKRTQYF
cdr3_nt: TGTGCTAGTGGTTTGGAGAAGAGGACCCAGTACTTC

d_call: TRBD2
clone_size: .
j_call: TRBJ2-1
v_call: TRBV25-1
cdr3_aa: CATGTSGRFDEQFF
cdr3_nt: TGTGCCACCGGAACTAGCGGGAGATTCGATGAGCAGTTCTTC

d_call: TRBD1
clone_size: .
j_call: TRBJ1-2
v_call: TRBV19
cdr3_aa: CASSISGGSGYTF
cdr3_nt: TGTGCCAGTAGTATCTCAGGGGGCAGCGGCTACACCTTC

d_call: .
clone_size: .
j_call: TRBJ2-1
v_call: TRBV9
cdr3_aa: CASSVAGVGREQFF
cdr3_nt: TGTGCCAGCAGCGTAGCCGGGGTCGGTCGTGAGCAGTTCTTC

d_call: .
clone_size: .
j_call: TRBJ1-1
v_call: TRBV2
cdr3_aa: CASRGPTEAFF
cdr3_nt: TGTGCCAGCAGGGGGCCCACTGAAGCTTTCTTT

d_call: TRBD2
clone_size: .
j_call: TRBJ2-6
v_call: TRBV19
cdr3_aa: CASSSPGGAGANGLTF
cdr3_nt: TGTGCCAGTAGTTCCCCGGGGGGAGCTGGGGCCAACGGCCTGACTTTC

d_call: .
clone_size: .
j_call: TRBJ1-5
v_call: TRBV28
cdr3_aa: CASSGAGWTAGNQPQHF
cdr3_nt: TGTGCCAGCAGTGGGGCCGGGTGGACGGCGGGCAATCAGCCCCAGCATTTT